What follows is one T cell receptor (beta chain) and its context. This CDR3 has 13 residues. Deletions cut 7 bases from V and 3 bases from J, with 13 bases between. CDR1 and CDR2 from the germline V gene are MNHEY and SVGAGI. This record comes from a study of blood T cell repertoires in COVID-19. Whole-study context: Samples taken during acute and convalescent COVID-19 were collected in the United States, Italy and Spain. In each case, the material was cDNA or gDNA derived from T cells, B-cell-depleted T cells, or PBMCs.

As handled by the study authors: Reference gene primer amplification gave nucleated cell count estimates. Only in-frame clones appear in the TCRdb table, and some are missing; sequencing was by immunoSEQ multiplex PCR. That table furnishes V, J and clone size, whereas the DNA furnished D and trimming. The top ten clones hold 6.9% of a sample with about 150,000 clones, roughly 88% of them seen once. The TCR comes from a man older than 75 with COVID-19, enrolled during active disease. The sequenced material came from peripheral blood. V usage is TRBV6-5 and J usage is TRBJ2-7; D may be TRBD1 (5 bases). CDR3 sequence reads: CASMVRAGYEQYF. In DNA, the CDR3 is TGTGCCAGCATGGTCAGGGCCGGCTACGAGCAGTACTTC.